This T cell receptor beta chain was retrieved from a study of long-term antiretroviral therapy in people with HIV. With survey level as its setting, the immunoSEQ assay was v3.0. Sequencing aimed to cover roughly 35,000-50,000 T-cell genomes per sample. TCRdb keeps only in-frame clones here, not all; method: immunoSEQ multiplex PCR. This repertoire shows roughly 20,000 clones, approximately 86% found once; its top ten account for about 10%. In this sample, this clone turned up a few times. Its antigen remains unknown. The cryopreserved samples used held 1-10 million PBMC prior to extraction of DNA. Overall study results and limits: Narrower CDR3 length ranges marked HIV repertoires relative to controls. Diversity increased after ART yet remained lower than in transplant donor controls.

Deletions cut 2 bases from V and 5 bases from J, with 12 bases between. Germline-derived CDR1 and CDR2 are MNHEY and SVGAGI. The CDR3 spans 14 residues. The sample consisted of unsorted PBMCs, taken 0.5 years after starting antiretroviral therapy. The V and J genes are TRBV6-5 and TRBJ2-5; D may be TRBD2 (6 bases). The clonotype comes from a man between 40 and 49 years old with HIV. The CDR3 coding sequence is TGTGCCAGCAGTTACATGCCAGGGAGGGAGACCCAGTACTTC. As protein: CASSYMPGRETQYF.